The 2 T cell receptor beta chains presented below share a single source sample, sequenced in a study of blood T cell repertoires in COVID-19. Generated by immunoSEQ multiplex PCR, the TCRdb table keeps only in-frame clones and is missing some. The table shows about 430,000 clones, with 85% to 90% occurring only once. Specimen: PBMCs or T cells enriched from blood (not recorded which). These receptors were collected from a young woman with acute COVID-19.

Here the CDR3 reads CAITDRTDQPQHF. The CDR3 DNA reads as TGTGCCATCACTGACAGGACTGATCAGCCCCAGCATTTT. The chain has TRBV10-3 and TRBJ1-5, with D possibly TRBD1 on 6 matching bases. With 7 bases removed from V and 5 bases from J, the gap between germline ends came to 12 bases. CDR1 is ENHRY, CDR2 SYGVKD, per germline. This CDR3 has 13 residues.

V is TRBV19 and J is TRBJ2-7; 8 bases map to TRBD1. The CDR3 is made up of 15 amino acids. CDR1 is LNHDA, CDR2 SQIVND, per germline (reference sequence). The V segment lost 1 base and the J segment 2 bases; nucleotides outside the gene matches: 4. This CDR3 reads CASSIGAGGPYEQYF. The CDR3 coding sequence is TGTGCCAGTAGTATAGGAGCAGGGGGCCCCTACGAGCAGTACTTC.